This T cell receptor beta chain was obtained from a study of cytomegalovirus exposure and HLA in healthy donors. Study in general: Approximately 85 million unique TCRs from HLA-typed donors made up an early data release.

Study-level findings and limits: Accurate HLA-A and HLA-B prediction from TCR beta sequences was reported for most subjects. Indistinguishable V segments such as TRBV6-2 and TRBV6-3 were excluded.

V shed 4 bases and J shed 3 bases, with 7 bases lying between them. This CDR3 is 12 amino acids long. CDR1 SEHNR and CDR2 FQNEAQ come from the germline V gene (reference sequence). It was with 60 Vbeta and 13 Jbeta primers that the PCR ran. Data came from immunoSEQ multiplex PCR; TCRdb stores just in-frame clones and leaves some out. The sample contains around 41,000 clones, around 56% of which appear only once. As concerns this clone: Antigen unknown.

This TCR was sampled from a man aged 55 to 70 in good health and CMV-seronegative. The sample consisted of PBMCs. The chain couples TRBV7-9 to TRBJ2-7, with a weak D call TRBD2 (5 bases). The CDR3 nucleotides read TGTGCCAGCAGCTCCGACTACTACGAGCAGTACTTC. It is translated as CASSSDYYEQYF. Variable domain in full (rest from reference TRBV7-9 and TRBJ2-7): DTGVSQNPRHKITKRGQNVTFRCDPISEHNRLYWYRQTLGQGPEFLTYFQNEAQLEKSRLLSDRFSAERPKGSFSTLEIQRTEQGDSAMYLCASSSDYYEQYFGPGTRLTVT.